This is a list of T cell receptor beta chains from one sample in a study of Graves' ophthalmopathy and Graves' hyperthyroidism. TCRdb reanalysed the multiplex PCR reads using MiXCR and keeps one entry per CDR3 protein. Seen here are approximately 700,000 distinct CDR3 sequences, about 38% observed once, and the top ten hold over 2.5%. Sample: peripheral blood. The receptors originated from an adult man with Graves' ophthalmopathy. Both conserved end residues are part of each CDR3. A D gene is named only where the DNA matches it firmly. The size entry is marked missing in some rows and otherwise reads once, few, many or a size class.

once	TRBV2	TRBJ2-1	.	TGTGCCAGCGGCCGCCAGGTTTACAATGAGCAGTTCTTC	CASGRQVYNEQFF
.	TRBV7-2	TRBJ1-5	.	TGTGCCAGTAGCTGGGGTAGCAATCAGCCCCATCATTTT	CASSWGSNQPHHF
few	TRBV5-1	TRBJ2-5	.	TGCGCCAGCAGCTTGAACAGGGAAAGTTTGGTAAGAGAGACCCAGTACTTC	CASSLNRESLVRETQYF
.	TRBV7-8	TRBJ1-1	.	TGTGCCAGCAGCCCCCAGACGGAGTTGAACACTGAAGCTTTCTTT	CASSPQTELNTEAFF
many	TRBV5-1	TRBJ1-1	.	TGCGCCAGCAGTTCCCTCGGCAACACTGAAGCTTTCTTT	CASSSLGNTEAFF
many	TRBV2	TRBJ1-1	TRBD1	TGTGCCAGCAGGCCGGGACAGCTGAACACTGAAGCTTTCTTT	CASRPGQLNTEAFF
.	TRBV25-1	TRBJ1-6	.	TGTGCCAGCAGTTACCGGGACGTCCGGTCACCCCTCCACTTT	CASSYRDVRSPLHF
few	TRBV20-1	TRBJ2-2	TRBD1	TGCAGTGTAGGGGGCGGAAAGAACACCGGGGAGCTGTTTTTT	CSVGGGKNTGELFF
few	TRBV11-2	TRBJ2-5	.	TGTGCCAGCAGCTTTTCCGGGCGAACCCAGTACTTC	CASSFSGRTQYF
many	TRBV7-9	TRBJ2-7	TRBD2	TGTGCCAGCAGCTTAGATACTAGCGGCTACGAGCAGTACTTC	CASSLDTSGYEQYF
many	TRBV7-9	TRBJ1-1	.	TGTGCCAGCAGCTCGCGTGGGGGAGGCGCTGAAGCTTTCTTT	CASSSRGGGAEAFF
.	TRBV10-3	TRBJ2-5	TRBD2	TGTGCCAGCAGCCCTATCCAGGGACTAGCGGGGGAAGAGACCCAGTACTTC	CASSPIQGLAGEETQYF
once	TRBV6-1	TRBJ1-1	.	TGTGCCAGCACTAGGATTAGTAGGAACACTGAAGCTTTCTTT	CASTRISRNTEAFF
few	TRBV5-1	TRBJ2-7	TRBD2	TGCGCCAGCAGCCCAACTAGCGGGGGGGTGTACGAGCAGTACTTC	CASSPTSGGVYEQYF
.	TRBV20-1	TRBJ2-2	TRBD2	TGCAGTGCTAGGGTGGGCGGGAGTACTTCCGGGGAGCTGTTTTTT	CSARVGGSTSGELFF
few	TRBV5-1	TRBJ2-5	.	TGCGCCAGCAGCTTGGCGACAGTCTACCAAGAGACCCAGTACTTC	CASSLATVYQETQYF
few	TRBV6-1	TRBJ2-7	TRBD1	TGTGCCAGCAGTTACCACCGGGACAGGGTTGGCGAGCAGTACTTC	CASSYHRDRVGEQYF
once	TRBV25-1	TRBJ1-4	TRBD1	TGTGCACCCAGCTCCACAGGGGGCGGTGAAAAACTGTTTTTT	CAPSSTGGGEKLFF
.	TRBV7-9	TRBJ2-1	.	TGTGCCAGCAGCGCATTGGGCAATGAGCAGTTCTTC	CASSALGNEQFF
many	TRBV19	TRBJ1-2	.	TGTGCCAGTGGGTTGACAGCTTCTGGCTACACCTTC	CASGLTASGYTF
many	TRBV29-1	TRBJ1-2	TRBD1	TGCAGTGTAGGACAGGTCGATGGCTACACCTTC	CSVGQVDGYTF
many	TRBV20-1	TRBJ2-7	TRBD1	TGCAGTGCTAGACCCGGGACAGGGATCTACGAGCAGTACTTC	CSARPGTGIYEQYF
many	TRBV10-3	TRBJ1-1	.	TGTGCCATCAGTGCAGGGCCTAGGGACACTGAAGCTTTCTTT	CAISAGPRDTEAFF
.	TRBV29-1	TRBJ1-3	.	TGCAGCGTTGAAGGGGGCGCTGATGAAAACACCATATATTTT	CSVEGGADENTIYF
.	TRBV9	TRBJ2-1	.	TGTGCCAGCAGCCAACCCCTAGCACATGAGCAGTTCTTC	CASSQPLAHEQFF
.	TRBV9	TRBJ1-4	.	TGTGCCAGCAGCGCGACAGGACCTAATGAAAAACTGTTTTTT	CASSATGPNEKLFF
.	TRBV29-1	TRBJ2-5	.	TGTGCCGGGCGTTCGGGTAACCAAGAGACCCAGTACTTC	CAGRSGNQETQYF
many	TRBV20-1	TRBJ2-7	.	TGCAGCGCGACCGGACTAAGCGACGAGCAGTACTTC	CSATGLSDEQYF
many	TRBV7-2	TRBJ2-5	.	TGTGCCAGCAGCTTTTGGTACAGCCCGCGGGGAGAGACCCAGTACTTC	CASSFWYSPRGETQYF
.	TRBV5-1	TRBJ2-1	TRBD2	TGCGCCAGCAGCACCCGGGGACTAGCGGGAGTCTGGGAGCAGTTCTTC	CASSTRGLAGVWEQFF
once	TRBV10-3	TRBJ1-3	.	TGTGCCATCAGTGAGGGCACCAACTCTGGAAACACCATATATTTT	CAISEGTNSGNTIYF
many	TRBV20-1	TRBJ1-5	.	TGCAGTGCTAGGAGGGTGGATCCGAGGCAGCCCCAGCATTTT	CSARRVDPRQPQHF
many	TRBV19	TRBJ1-5	.	TGTGCCAGTAAGGAGGGTCTGGCGTATCAGCCCCAGCATTTT	CASKEGLAYQPQHF
many	TRBV2	TRBJ1-4	TRBD1	TGTGCCAGCAGAGAGGACAGGAGTGCTGCTAATGAAAAACTGTTTTTT	CASREDRSAANEKLFF
once	TRBV7-2	TRBJ2-7	.	TGTGCCAGCAGCTCGGACGACACGACAGAACCTACCTACGAGCAGTACTTC	CASSSDDTTEPTYEQYF
many	TRBV12-3/TRBV12-4	TRBJ1-1	.	TGTGCCAGTTCAGGGATGGCCACTGAAGCTTTCTTT	CASSGMATEAFF
.	TRBV2	TRBJ1-1	TRBD1	TGTGCCAGCAGTGACCGACAGGGAGCTAATGAAGCTTTCTTT	CASSDRQGANEAFF
few	TRBV5-4	TRBJ2-2	.	TGTGCCAGCAGTGGGCAGGGCGTCGGCGGGGAGCTGTTTTTT	CASSGQGVGGELFF
.	TRBV10-3	TRBJ2-7	TRBD1	TGTGCCAGCAGTGAAGGAAGACAGGGTTTCTACGAGCAGTACTTC	CASSEGRQGFYEQYF
.	TRBV5-8	TRBJ1-5	TRBD1	TGTGCCAGCAGCTTGGGACAGGGGTGGACTCAGCCCCAGCATTTT	CASSLGQGWTQPQHF
.	TRBV29-1	TRBJ1-5	.	TGCAGCAGCGAACAGGGTGATGCGACCCAGCATTTT	CSSEQGDATQHF
many	TRBV10-3	TRBJ2-7	TRBD2	TGTGCCGTCCCAGGCAGCGGGAAAACCTACGAGCAGTACTTC	CAVPGSGKTYEQYF
.	TRBV5-4	TRBJ2-2	.	TGTGCCAGCAGCCAGGGACGGACGAGGACCGGGGAGCTGTTTTTT	CASSQGRTRTGELFF
many	TRBV6-5	TRBJ1-2	.	TGTGCCAGCAGGACTTCGGAGGGTGGCTACACCTTC	CASRTSEGGYTF